These 14 T cell receptor beta chains share one sample of origin, sequenced in a study of regulatory T cells in long-lasting Graves disease. Both iRepertoire HTBI primers and Arm-PCR of CDR3 regions were used to build the TCR beta libraries. TCRdb reprocessed the multiplex PCR reads with MiXCR, giving one entry per CDR3 protein. The table has a few hundred thousand distinct CDR3 sequences, 15% to 20% seen once. As for time point: newly diagnosed GD, antithyroid drugs for less than 3 months. With RNA extracted from PBMCs as input, the TCR library was made. These data also formed part of another study, on T cells in Graves' hyperthyroidism and ophthalmopathy.

Material: peripheral blood mononuclear cells (PBMCs), obtained at new diagnosis, from a patient treated with antithyroid drugs. The receptors originated from a young woman with Graves disease.

This clonotype has just a few counts. Written as DNA, the CDR3 is TGTGCCAGCAGGGAGACTAGCGGGGCCCCCACAGATACGCAGTATTTT. The encoded protein is CASRETSGAPTDTQYF. This chain joins TRBV2 and TRBJ2-3, with 11 positions matching TRBD2. Germline V CDR1 and CDR2: SNHLY, FYNNEI. The CDR3 is made up of 16 amino acids. Trimming took 6 bases from V and 2 from J; bases not matched to a gene: 7.

This clonotype appeared many times. This chain connects TRBV20-1 to TRBJ1-1; no definite D call. Trimming left V 0 bases short and J 4 bases short, with 12 bases between. The CDR3 runs to 14 residues. CDR1 is DFQATT and CDR2 is SNEGSKA in the germline V gene (reference sequence). CDR3 nucleotides: TGCAGTGCTAGAGAGGCGGGTCGGACCACTGAAGCTTTCTTT. Translated: CSAREAGRTTEAFF.

The V and J genes are TRBV9 and TRBJ2-7; 10 bases map to TRBD2. The germline CDR1 and CDR2 sequences are SGDLS and YYNGEE. V lost 0 bases, J lost 4 bases, and 4 bases stayed unmatched. The CDR3 length is 15 residues. CDR3 residues: CASSVGGLAIYEQYF. CDR3 nucleotides: TGTGCCAGCAGCGTAGGGGGACTAGCGATTTACGAGCAGTACTTC.

At least ten counts were recorded for this clonotype. The chain carries TRBV6-1 and TRBJ1-6, with D tentatively TRBD1 (6 bases). The CDR3 runs 14 residues. CDR1 is MNHNS, CDR2 SASEGT, per germline. Deletions cut 7 bases from V and 6 bases from J, with 13 bases between. The CDR3 spells CASTEGHLNSPLHF. The CDR3 coding sequence is TGTGCCAGCACCGAGGGACACCTTAATTCACCCCTCCACTTT.

This clonotype occurred many times. The chain couples TRBV5-1 to TRBJ1-1; 8 bases align to TRBD1. The CDR3 totals 15 residues. V gave up 4 bases and J gave up 11 bases; unmatched junction bases: 16. CDR1 is SGHRS and CDR2 is YFSETQ in the germline V gene. The CDR3 region has the DNA TGCGCCAGCAGCAATATCCAGGGGGCGCTCGGTACGGCTTTCTTT. Translated: CASSNIQGALGTAFF.

This rearrangement joins TRBV25-1 to TRBJ2-7; 7 positions match TRBD1. This CDR3 is built from 15 residues. The V gene's germline CDR1 is MGHDK and CDR2 SYGVNS. V dropped 1 base and J dropped 3; count of bases not matched to a gene: 6. CDR3 sequence reads: CASSESRQGDYEQYF. The CDR3, as DNA: TGTGCCAGCAGTGAATCTCGTCAGGGGGACTACGAGCAGTACTTC.

This clonotype came up many times. The gene calls are TRBV28 and TRBJ2-7, with 7 bases aligning to TRBD1. The germline gives CDR1 MDHEN, CDR2 SYDVKM. The CDR3 totals 14 residues. Unmatched junction bases numbered 9, after V lost 8 bases and J lost 2 bases. This CDR3 is CASCYRDRAYEQYF. As DNA, the CDR3 is TGTGCCAGCTGCTACCGGGACAGAGCCTACGAGCAGTACTTC.

This clonotype was detected only a few times. The rearrangement uses TRBV7-9 and TRBJ2-7; tentatively, D is TRBD1 or TRBD2 (5 bases each). The V end lost 3 bases, the J end lost 4 bases, and 13 bases lay between the germline ends. The CDR3 length is 14 residues. In germline, CDR1 is SEHNR, CDR2 FQNEAQ (reference sequence). CDR3 in DNA: TGTGCCAGCAGCTTTGAGGGGTTCCCGTACGAGCAGTACTTC. It is translated as CASSFEGFPYEQYF.

A few counts support this clonotype. The chain carries TRBV12-3 or TRBV12-4 and TRBJ1-4; possibly TRBD1 for D (5 bases). V was shortened by 6 bases and J by 4 bases, with 12 bases between the two germline ends. The CDR3 length is 14 residues. CDR3 region: CASSLGPLNEKLFF. CDR3 in DNA: TGTGCCAGCAGCCTGGGACCTCTTAATGAAAAACTGTTTTTT.

This clonotype was seen only a few times. The chain recombines TRBV20-1 with TRBJ1-1; D gene unclear. Germline V lookup: CDR1 DFQATT, CDR2 SNEGSKA (reference sequence). V was shortened by 0 bases and J by 7 bases, with 21 bases between the two germline ends. The CDR3 runs to 16 residues. The CDR3, as DNA: TGCAGTGCTAGAGACTATGTAGGCGAAGCCCCTTATGAAGCTTTCTTT. Protein sequence: CSARDYVGEAPYEAFF.

This clonotype was counted once. The CDR3 here is CASSDTGANYEQYF. The CDR3 DNA follows: TGTGCCAGCAGTGATACAGGGGCGAATTACGAGCAGTACTTC. The chain employs TRBV6-2 or TRBV6-3 and TRBJ2-7, with TRBD1 matching 7 bases. The germline CDR1 and CDR2 sequences are MNHEY and SVGEGT. This CDR3 region has 14 residues. The trim removed 5 bases at V and 4 bases at J, leaving 8 bases unmatched.

This clonotype turned up a few times. The chain joins TRBV3-1 to TRBJ2-6; no clear D. Germline CDR1 is LGHDT and CDR2 is YNNKEL (reference sequence). This CDR3 has 16 residues. The V gene lost 1 base and the J gene lost 0 bases, with 7 bases spanning the gap. In DNA form, the CDR3 reads TGTGCCAGCAGCCAAGGGTGGGACTCTGGGGCCAACGTCCTGACTTTC. This sequence encodes CASSQGWDSGANVLTF.

The V gene is TRBV28, the J gene TRBJ1-2; maybe TRBD1 (6 bases). The germline V gene has CDR1 MDHEN and CDR2 SYDVKM. V was shortened by 2 bases and J by 6 bases, with 10 bases between the two germline ends. This CDR3 is 13 amino acids long. CDR3 DNA: TGTGCCAGCAGTTTAACAGGACAGCATGGCTACACCTTC. It translates to CASSLTGQHGYTF.

This clonotype showed up just a few times. J is TRBJ2-1 and V is TRBV27; 9 nucleotides match TRBD2. The V and J ends lost 4 bases and 8 bases, in that order; junction bases with no gene match: 6. This CDR3 is 14 amino acids long. CDR1 is MNHEY, CDR2 SMNVEV, per germline (reference sequence). In nucleotides, the CDR3 is TGTGCCAGCAGTTCCGGCGGGGGGGCATATGAGCAGTTCTTC. Its protein is CASSSGGGAYEQFF.